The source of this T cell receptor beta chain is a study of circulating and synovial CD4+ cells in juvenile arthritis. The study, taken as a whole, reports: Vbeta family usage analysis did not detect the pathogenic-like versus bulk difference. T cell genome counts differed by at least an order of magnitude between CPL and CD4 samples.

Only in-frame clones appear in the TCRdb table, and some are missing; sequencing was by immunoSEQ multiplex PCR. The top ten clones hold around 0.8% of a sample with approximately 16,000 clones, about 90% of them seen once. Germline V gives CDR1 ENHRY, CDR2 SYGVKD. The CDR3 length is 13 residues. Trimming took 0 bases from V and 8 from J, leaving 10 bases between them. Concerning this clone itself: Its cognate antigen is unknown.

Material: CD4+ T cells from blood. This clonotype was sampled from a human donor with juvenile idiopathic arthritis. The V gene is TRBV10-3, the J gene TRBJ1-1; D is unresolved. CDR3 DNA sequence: TGTGCCATCAGTGAGTCTGGGAGAATAGAAGCTTTCTTT. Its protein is CAISESGRIEAFF.